The 14 T cell receptor beta chains below were found in one sample sequenced in a study of human T cells and chemical hapten exposure. Each CDR3 protein is one row after TCRdb ran MiXCR on the 5' RACE reads. Here the sample spans under 85,000 distinct CDR3 sequences, 6.5% to 8.5% being singletons. Someone pulled total RNA out of unfractionated whole blood. These receptors all stem from a male donor in good health.

This clonotype was observed a handful of times. V usage is TRBV5-6 and J usage is TRBJ2-7; 7 bases agree with TRBD1. The CDR3 has 14 residues. CDR1 and CDR2 from the germline V gene are SGHDT and YYEEEE. V shed 4 bases and J 7 bases; nucleotides not matched to a gene: 11. This chain's CDR3 is CASSVPGQPREQYF. The CDR3 coding sequence is TGTGCCAGCAGCGTCCCGGGACAGCCGAGGGAGCAGTACTTC.

The chain is built from TRBV20-1 and TRBJ2-3; 11 nucleotides align to TRBD2. Losses at the gene ends were 3 bases for V and 4 bases for J; bases not matched to a gene: 6. Germline CDR1 and CDR2: DFQATT and SNEGSKA (reference sequence). The CDR3 extends over 15 amino acids. The CDR3 region has the DNA TGCAGTGCTAGTTTTGGTAGCGGGGGGGCAGATACGCAGTATTTT. Protein sequence: CSASFGSGGADTQYF.

This clonotype was counted only a few times. The chain recombines TRBV11-2 with TRBJ1-2; 9 positions agree with TRBD1. J was trimmed by 4 bases and V by 4 bases; bases with no gene match: 13. Germline V lookup: CDR1 SGHAT, CDR2 FQNNGV. CDR3 size: 17 residues. The CDR3, as DNA: TGTGCCAGCAGCTCAACAGGGGGCGCCGAATCCTCCTATGGCTACACCTTC. As protein: CASSSTGGAESSYGYTF.

The chain carries TRBV12-3 or TRBV12-4 and TRBJ1-4; 7 bases are shared with TRBD1. The CDR3 length is 14 residues. V shed 3 bases, J shed 7 bases, and the junction held 5 bases outside the gene matches. CDR3 DNA: TGTGCCAGCAGTTTCGACAGGGTGATTGAAAAACTGTTTTTT. It encodes CASSFDRVIEKLFF.

This clonotype occurred many times. V is TRBV6-2 or TRBV6-3 and J is TRBJ2-5; maybe TRBD2 (6 bases). There are 14 residues in the CDR3. The V end was cut by 4 bases, the J end by 6 bases, with 15 bases between. Germline assignment: CDR1 MNHEY and CDR2 SVGEGT. CDR3 in amino acids: CASSSGTGGKTQYF. CDR3 coding DNA: TGTGCCAGCAGTTCCGGGACCGGAGGGAAGACCCAGTACTTC.

This rearrangement joins TRBV29-1 to TRBJ2-1; no firm D call. The ends were cut back, 1 base at V and 12 bases at J, with 19 bases in the middle. The CDR3 spans 14 residues. Germline lookup yields CDR1 SQVTM and CDR2 ANQGSEA. CDR3 in DNA: TGCAGCGTTGAAGGCCTAACATCCGGCTTGCCGCAGTTCTTC. Its translation: CSVEGLTSGLPQFF.

This clonotype was detected many times. V and J are TRBV10-3 and TRBJ1-1; 8 nucleotides line up with TRBD1. CDR3 length: 13 residues. Germline V CDR1 and CDR2: ENHRY, SYGVKD. V lost 6 bases and J lost 7; bases outside the gene matches: 7. The CDR3 bases are TGTGCCATCAGCTACCCGGGACAGGATGAAGCTTTCTTT. Its translation: CAISYPGQDEAFF.

The sample holds many counts of this clonotype. This chain uses TRBV6-6 with TRBJ2-7; TRBD1 matches at 7 bases. The germline gives CDR1 MNHNY, CDR2 SVGAGI (reference sequence). The CDR3 contains 14 residues. The J segment lost 6 bases and the V segment lost 2 bases, leaving 7 bases of the junction unmatched. The CDR3 loop is CASSYTGTAVEQYF. CDR3 coding DNA: TGTGCCAGCAGTTACACCGGGACAGCGGTCGAGCAGTACTTC.

V usage is TRBV27 and J usage is TRBJ1-6, with TRBD1 as a possible D gene (5 bases). Deletions cut 5 bases from V and 9 bases from J, with 8 bases between. The CDR3 runs 12 residues. Germline V CDR1 and CDR2: MNHEY, SMNVEV (reference sequence). The CDR3 DNA sequence: TGTGCCAGCAGTGTTACAGGTTCACCCCTCCACTTT. Translating it yields CASSVTGSPLHF.

There are a few counts of this clonotype. This rearrangement joins TRBV14 to TRBJ2-1, with D uncertain. Trimming shortened V by 0 bases and J by 6 bases, and 15 bases separated the two germline ends. The CDR3 loop spans 16 amino acids. Germline CDR1 and CDR2: SGHDN and FVKESK. CDR3 in DNA: TGTGCCAGCAGCCAAGAATTCTCCCTACCCGGCAATGAGCAGTTCTTC. It specifies CASSQEFSLPGNEQFF.

The chain combines TRBV29-1 with TRBJ2-7; 11 nucleotides agree with TRBD1. Germline assignment: CDR1 SQVTM and CDR2 ANQGSEA. Unmatched junction bases numbered 8, after V lost 7 bases and J lost 3 bases. This CDR3 contains 14 residues. This CDR3 reads CSAAGTGGFYEQYF. For the CDR3, the DNA is TGCAGCGCCGCCGGGACAGGGGGATTCTACGAGCAGTACTTC.

As to this clonotype: A much larger clone is a single base away; this may be a read error. The chain is built from TRBV5-4 and TRBJ2-5; 8 bases fit TRBD1. CDR3 length equals 14 residues. J gave up 4 bases and V 7 bases, and 9 bases lay outside the gene matches. Germline values: CDR1 SGHNT, CDR2 YYREEE (reference sequence). CDR3 DNA: TGTGCCAGCGGCCCGGACAGGGTAAGAGAGACCCAGTACTTC. Residues: CASGPDRVRETQYF.

The sample holds a few counts of this clonotype. The chain carries TRBV7-8 and TRBJ1-2, with unresolved D. With 10 bases removed from V and 6 bases from J, the gap between germline ends came to 15 bases. CDR1 is SGHVS and CDR2 is FQNEAQ in the germline V gene. The CDR3 runs 12 residues. The CDR3 region is CATGDIQDGYTF. The CDR3 DNA reads TGTGCCACGGGTGATATTCAGGATGGCTACACCTTC.

This clonotype has at least ten counts. This chain links TRBV6-4 with TRBJ2-2; no reliable D call. CDR1 and CDR2 from the germline V gene are MRHNA and SNTAGT. V gave up 2 bases and J gave up 3 bases, with 7 bases separating them. The CDR3 has 14 residues. The CDR3, as DNA: TGTGCCAGCAGTGACAGCCGCGACACCGGGGAGCTGTTTTTT. Translated: CASSDSRDTGELFF.